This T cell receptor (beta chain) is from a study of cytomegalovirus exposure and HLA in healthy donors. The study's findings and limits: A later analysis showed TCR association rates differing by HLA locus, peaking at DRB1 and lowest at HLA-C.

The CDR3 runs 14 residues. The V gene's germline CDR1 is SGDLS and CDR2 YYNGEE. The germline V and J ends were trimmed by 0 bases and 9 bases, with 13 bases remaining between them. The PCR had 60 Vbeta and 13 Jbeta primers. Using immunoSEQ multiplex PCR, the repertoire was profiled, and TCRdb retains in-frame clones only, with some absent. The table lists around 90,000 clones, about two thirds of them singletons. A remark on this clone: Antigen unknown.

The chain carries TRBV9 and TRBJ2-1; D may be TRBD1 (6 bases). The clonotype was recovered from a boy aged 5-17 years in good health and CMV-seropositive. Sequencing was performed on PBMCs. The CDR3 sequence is CASSVGRGVGEQFF. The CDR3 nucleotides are TGTGCCAGCAGCGTAGGCAGGGGAGTCGGTGAGCAGTTCTTC.